The 8 T cell receptor beta chains presented below share a single source sample, sequenced in a study of monozygotic twins with inflammatory bowel disease. TCRdb reprocessed the 5' RACE reads and reports one entry per CDR3 protein, with no DNA. The sample table sets out 300,000 to 350,000 distinct CDR3 sequences. Sequencing was carried out using blood. These receptors all stem from a human donor with ulcerative colitis or Crohn's disease, or a healthy co-twin of an affected twin (not recorded which).

The rearrangement uses TRBV12-3 or TRBV12-4 and TRBJ2-5; TCRdb picks TRBD1, but there is no DNA to check that call. The CDR3 is made up of 15 amino acids. The CDR3 sequence: CASSLQGTGKETQYF.

This chain connects TRBV7-9 to TRBJ1-6; the TCRdb call, TRBD1, lacks DNA for checking. Germline CDR1 and CDR2: SEHNR and FQNEAQ (reference sequence). CDR3 length: 15 residues. This chain's CDR3 is CASSPSRGPNSPLHF.

This CDR3 is CASSLSRGFSPLHF. This sequence joins TRBV7-2 and TRBJ1-6; lacking DNA, the TRBD1 call made by TCRdb goes unchecked. Germline CDR1 is SGHTA and CDR2 is FQGNSA. The CDR3 covers 14 residues. The full variable domain, in which reference TRBV7-2 and TRBJ1-6 provide the parts outside the CDR3, is GAGVSQSPSNKVTEKGKDVELRCDPISGHTALYWYRQSLGQGLEFLIYFQGNSAPDKSGLPSDRFSAERTGGSVSTLTIQRTQQEDSAVYLCASSLSRGFSPLHFGNGTRLTVT.

The chain uses TRBV7-2 and TRBJ2-7; checking the TCRdb D call of TRBD1 is not possible without DNA. The CDR3 extends over 15 amino acids. Germline lookup yields CDR1 SGHTA and CDR2 FQGNSA. CDR3 region: CASSEGTLRSYEQYF.

The chain has TRBV10-3 and TRBJ2-1; absent DNA, TCRdb's TRBD2 call cannot be checked. The CDR3 spans 16 residues. Germline V gene sequence: CDR1 ENHRY, CDR2 SYGVKD. CDR3 residues: CAIQGRIGEGENEQFF.

The chain is built from TRBV5-1 and TRBJ2-7. The CDR3 is made up of 14 amino acids. Germline V gene data show CDR1 as SGHRS and CDR2 as YFSETQ. The CDR3 sequence: CASSLVAASYEQYF.

This sequence joins TRBV28 and TRBJ1-6. The germline V gene has CDR1 MDHEN and CDR2 SYDVKM. CDR3 size: 13 residues. CDR3: CASSLRHHSPLHF.

The chain uses TRBV20-1 and TRBJ1-5; the D gene TCRdb calls, TRBD1, cannot be checked with no DNA. This CDR3 is built from 14 residues. CDR1 is DFQATT and CDR2 is SNEGSKA in the germline V gene (reference sequence). The CDR3: CSARSPGGNQPQHF.